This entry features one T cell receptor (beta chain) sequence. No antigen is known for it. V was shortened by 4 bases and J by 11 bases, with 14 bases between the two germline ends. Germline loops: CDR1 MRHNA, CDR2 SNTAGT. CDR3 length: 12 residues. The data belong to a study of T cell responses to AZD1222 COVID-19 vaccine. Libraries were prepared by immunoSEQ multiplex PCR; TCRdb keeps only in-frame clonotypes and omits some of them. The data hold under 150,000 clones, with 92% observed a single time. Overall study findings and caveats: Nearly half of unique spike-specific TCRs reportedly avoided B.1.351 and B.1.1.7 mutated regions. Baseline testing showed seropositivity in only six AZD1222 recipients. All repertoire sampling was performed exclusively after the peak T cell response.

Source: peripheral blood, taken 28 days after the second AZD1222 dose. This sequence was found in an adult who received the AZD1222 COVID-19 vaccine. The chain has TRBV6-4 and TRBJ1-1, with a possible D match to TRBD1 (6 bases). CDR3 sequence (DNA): TGTGCCAGCAGTGGGCCGGGGGCTGGTGCTTTCTTT. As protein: CASSGPGAGAFF.